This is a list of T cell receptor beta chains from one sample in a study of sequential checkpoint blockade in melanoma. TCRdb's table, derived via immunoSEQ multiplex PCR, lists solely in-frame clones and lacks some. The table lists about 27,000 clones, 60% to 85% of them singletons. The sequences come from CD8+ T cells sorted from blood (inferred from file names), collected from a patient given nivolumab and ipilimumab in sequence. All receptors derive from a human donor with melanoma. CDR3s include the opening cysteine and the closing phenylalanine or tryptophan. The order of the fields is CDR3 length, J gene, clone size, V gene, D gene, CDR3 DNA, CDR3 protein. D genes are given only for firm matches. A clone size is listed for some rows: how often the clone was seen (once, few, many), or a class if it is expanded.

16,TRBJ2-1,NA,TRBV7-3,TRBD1,TGTGCCAGCAGCTTCACAGGGGGCCTTGGAGAAAATGAGCAGTTCTTC,CASSFTGGLGENEQFF
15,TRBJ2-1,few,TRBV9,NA,TGTGCCAGCAGCGTAGAGGACAGCTCCTACAATGAGCAGTTCTTC,CASSVEDSSYNEQFF
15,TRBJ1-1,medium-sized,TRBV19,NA,TGTGCCAGTAGTGTAAACCTCGGGGTGAACACTGAAGCTTTCTTT,CASSVNLGVNTEAFF
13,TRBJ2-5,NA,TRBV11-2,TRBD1,TGTGCCAGCAGCCGACAGGGGGAAGAGACCCAGTACTTC,CASSRQGEETQYF
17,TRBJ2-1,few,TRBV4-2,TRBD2,TGTGCCAGCAGCCCAGGACTAACTAGCGGCGCCTCGGATGAGCAGTTCTTC,CASSPGLTSGASDEQFF
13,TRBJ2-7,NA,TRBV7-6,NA,TGTGCCAGCAGCTTAGCCCAGGGATGGGAGCAGTACTTC,CASSLAQGWEQYF
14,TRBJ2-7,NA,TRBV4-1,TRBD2,TGCGCCAGCAGCCAAGGGGGGGGAGCGGGGATACAGTACTTC,CASSQGGGAGIQYF
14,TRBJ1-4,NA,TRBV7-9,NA,TGTGCCAGCAGCTTAACACCAACTAATGAAAAACTGTTTTTT,CASSLTPTNEKLFF
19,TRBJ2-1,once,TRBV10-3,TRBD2,TGTGCCATCAGTGAGGGTGGGACTAGCGGGGGGGCACAGTGGAGTGAGCAGTTCTTC,CAISEGGTSGGAQWSEQFF
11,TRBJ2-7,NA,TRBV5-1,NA,TGCGCCAGCAGCTTGGCGGGGGAGCAGTACTTC,CASSLAGEQYF
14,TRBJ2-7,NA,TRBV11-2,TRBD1,TGTGCCAGCAGCGAGACAGGGGGCCCCTACGAGCAGTACTTC,CASSETGGPYEQYF
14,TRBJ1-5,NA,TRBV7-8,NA,TGTGCCAGCAGCTTACACCCGGGTCTGGAGCCCCAGCATTTT,CASSLHPGLEPQHF
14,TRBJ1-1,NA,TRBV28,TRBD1,TGTGCCAGCAGTTTGGGGCAGGGGGCGACTGAAGCTTTCTTT,CASSLGQGATEAFF
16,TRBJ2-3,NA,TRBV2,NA,TGTGCCAGCAGCTCTGGGGGGGCGACCGGCACAGATACGCAGTATTTT,CASSSGGATGTDTQYF
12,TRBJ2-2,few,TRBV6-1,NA,TGTGCCAGCACCGGGAGCACCGGGGAGCTGTTTTTT,CASTGSTGELFF
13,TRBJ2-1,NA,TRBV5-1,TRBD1,TGCGCCACCCGGGACAGGGGACGGGATGAGCAGTTCTTC,CATRDRGRDEQFF
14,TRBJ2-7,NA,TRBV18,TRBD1,TGTGCCAGCTCACCAGAGGGACAGGGTTACGAGCAGTACTTC,CASSPEGQGYEQYF
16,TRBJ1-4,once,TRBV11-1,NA,TGTGCCAGCAGCCTCGCAGTTCGTCCCGTTGATGAAAAACTGTTTTTT,CASSLAVRPVDEKLFF